This T cell receptor (beta chain) was captured in a study of CD8 T cells in ankylosing spondylitis. Regarding the study as a whole: Reported data indicate significant enrichment of disease-linked clones within matched ankylosing spondylitis synovial fluid. A TCR beta motif made of fewer than ten highly homologous variants seemed typical of ankylosing spondylitis blood. Clones that were linked to disease were CD8+ and were relatively rare in peripheral blood. Earlier reports found some motif variants in synovial fluid and blood in reactive arthritis.

The V gene end was trimmed by 5 bases and the J gene end by 2 bases; junction bases not matched to a gene: 12. The CDR3 is 16 residues long. Each TCR beta library was made by quantitative 5'-RACE that incorporated molecular barcodes. TCRdb re-derived calls from the 5' RACE reads in MiXCR, one entry per CDR3 protein. The sample comprises 450,000 to 550,000 distinct CDR3 sequences, 5.3% of which are singletons, and under 4.5% rests with the top ten. This clonotype was detected many times. Its specificity is unknown. Sequencing was carried out using blood, either unsorted or a sorted T cell fraction (not recorded which). This clonotype was obtained from a male donor with ankylosing spondylitis. J is TRBJ2-7 and V is TRBV12-3 or TRBV12-4; TRBD1 matches 7 bases. CDR3 protein: CASSPIPGTATYEQYF. CDR3 DNA sequence: TGTGCCAGCAGTCCCATTCCTGGGACAGCAACCTACGAGCAGTACTTC.